Listed here are 27 T cell receptor beta chains from one sample, sequenced in a study of T cells in Graves' hyperthyroidism and ophthalmopathy. Amplified TCR beta CDR3 regions derived from RNA transcripts. HTBI primers drove first-round RT-PCR of the TCR CDR3. TCRdb independently ran MiXCR on the multiplex PCR reads; one entry per CDR3 protein. This table has 620,000 or so distinct CDR3 sequences, 13% to 15% appearing once. The sequenced sample was blood. The receptors stem from a woman in her forties or fifties with Graves' ophthalmopathy.

This clonotype was counted at least ten times. In DNA form, the CDR3 reads TGTGCCAGCAGCCTATTGACAGGGGCAGGCAATGAGCAGTTCTTC. Translating it yields CASSLLTGAGNEQFF. This chain joins TRBV3-1 and TRBJ2-1, with TRBD1 identical over 8 bases. V dropped 4 bases and J dropped 6; count of bases not matched to a gene: 8. CDR3 size: 15 residues. CDR1 and CDR2 (germline): LGHDT, YNNKEL (reference sequence).

This clonotype showed up just a few times. CDR3 sequence (DNA): TGTGCCAGCAGCCGAATGGGACTAGCGGGAGTTATCCAGACCCAGTACTTC. This encodes CASSRMGLAGVIQTQYF. The rearrangement links TRBV7-6 to TRBJ2-5; 14 bases are shared with TRBD2. The germline gives CDR1 SGHVS, CDR2 FNYEAQ. CDR3 length equals 17 residues. J was trimmed by 6 bases and V by 5 bases; bases with no gene match: 11.

This clonotype was found many times. The chain has TRBV20-1 and TRBJ1-1; D remains ambiguous. V lost 0 bases and J lost 3, with 11 bases in between. Germline V gene sequence: CDR1 DFQATT, CDR2 SNEGSKA (reference sequence). The CDR3 contains 14 residues. CDR3 loop: CSARDPLGDTEAFF. The CDR3 region has the DNA TGCAGTGCTAGAGACCCCCTCGGGGACACTGAAGCTTTCTTT.

Many counts were recorded for this clonotype. V and J are TRBV28 and TRBJ1-1; D ambiguous. In germline, CDR1 is MDHEN, CDR2 SYDVKM. CDR3 size: 13 residues. V lost 5 bases and J 1 base, leaving 8 bases between the germline ends. CDR3 in amino acids: CASSEQRNTEAFF. CDR3 DNA: TGTGCCAGCAGTGAACAGAGGAACACTGAAGCTTTCTTT.

In its sample, this clonotype was seen many times. The chain uses TRBV7-2 and TRBJ2-7; D perhaps matches TRBD1 (6 bases). The V gene lost 6 bases and the J gene lost 1 base, with 13 bases spanning the gap. There are 14 residues in the CDR3. The germline gives CDR1 SGHTA, CDR2 FQGNSA. The CDR3 DNA follows: TGTGCCAGCAGGCTTATTGGACAGTCCTACGAGCAGTACTTC. Translated, it gives CASRLIGQSYEQYF.

This clonotype was seen at least ten times. The rearrangement joins TRBV27 to TRBJ2-7, with D perhaps TRBD2 (6 bases). From germline, CDR1 is MNHEY and CDR2 SMNVEV (reference sequence). Trimming removed 3 bases from V and 5 bases from J, with 11 bases in between. CDR3 size: 13 residues. The CDR3 is CASSFYGSHEQYF. CDR3 coding DNA: TGTGCCAGCAGTTTTTACGGGAGTCACGAGCAGTACTTC.

In this sample, this clonotype turned up a few times. The rearrangement joins TRBV24-1 to TRBJ2-1; D ambiguous. The V gene's germline CDR1 is KGHDR and CDR2 SFDVKD. Trimming left V 5 bases short and J 6 bases short, with 13 bases between. The CDR3 contains 14 residues. The CDR3 region is CATSAVKPVNEQFF. In DNA form, the CDR3 reads TGTGCCACCAGTGCGGTCAAGCCCGTCAATGAGCAGTTCTTC.

Details on this clonotype: Given a much more abundant clone one base away, this may be a read error. CDR3 residues: CAGGIGSTSTDTQYF. The DNA for the CDR3 is TGTGCCGGCGGGATCGGGAGCACTAGCACAGATACGCAGTATTTT. This chain links TRBV7-2 with TRBJ2-3, with D possibly being TRBD2 (6 bases). This CDR3 contains 15 residues. V lost 11 bases, J lost 0 bases, and 18 bases lay in between. The germline gives CDR1 SGHTA, CDR2 FQGNSA.

This clonotype was counted ten times or more. The chain combines TRBV20-1 with TRBJ1-5, with no clear D. V was pared by 2 bases and J by 3 bases, with 14 bases between. CDR1 and CDR2 from the germline V gene are DFQATT and SNEGSKA (reference sequence). This CDR3 contains 15 residues. The CDR3 protein is CSARPDFPVNQPQHF. CDR3 nucleotides: TGCAGTGCTAGACCGGACTTTCCGGTCAATCAGCCCCAGCATTTT.

This clonotype was recorded a few times. The chain has TRBV14 and TRBJ2-5, with TRBD2 matching 10 bases. After removal of 4 bases from V and 6 bases from J, the junction contained 5 bases not matched to a gene. The CDR3 has 14 residues. The germline V gene has CDR1 SGHDN and CDR2 FVKESK. CDR3 protein: CASSPSGSRKTQYF. CDR3 nucleotide sequence: TGTGCCAGCAGCCCTAGCGGGAGTCGGAAGACCCAGTACTTC.

In its sample, this clonotype was seen many times. This chain joins TRBV18 and TRBJ2-5; 14 bases match TRBD2. CDR3 length: 17 amino acids. Germline V gives CDR1 KGHSH, CDR2 LQKENI. V gave up 0 bases and J gave up 5 bases; unmatched junction bases: 5. The CDR3 DNA follows: TGTGCCAGCTCACCACCTCCGGGACTAGCGGGAGTCGAGACCCAGTACTTC. This sequence encodes CASSPPPGLAGVETQYF.

The chain carries TRBV19 and TRBJ2-3; possible D gene TRBD1, 6 bases. V gave up 7 bases and J gave up 1 base, with 12 bases separating them. Germline loops: CDR1 LNHDA, CDR2 SQIVND (reference sequence). This CDR3 has 14 residues. The CDR3 DNA sequence: TGTGCCAGTACCCAGGGGCCTGGCACAGATACGCAGTATTTT. Translated, it gives CASTQGPGTDTQYF.

The rearrangement uses TRBV5-1 and TRBJ2-6; 9 nucleotides align to TRBD2. The CDR3 consists of 19 residues. Germline assignment: CDR1 SGHRS and CDR2 YFSETQ. The V and J ends lost 0 bases and 3 bases, in that order; junction bases with no gene match: 10. The CDR3 sequence: CASSLGFSLAGSGANVLTF. CDR3 sequence (DNA): TGCGCCAGCAGCTTGGGATTCTCGCTAGCGGGAAGTGGGGCCAACGTCCTGACTTTC.

Concerning this clonotype itself: With a much larger clone just one base away, this may be a read error. The V gene is TRBV12-3 or TRBV12-4, the J gene TRBJ2-6; perhaps TRBD1 as D (5 bases). This CDR3 is 16 amino acids long. The CDR3 protein is CASSDISASGADVLTF. In DNA, the CDR3 is TGTGCCAGCAGCGATATTTCTGCGTCTGGGGCCGACGTCCTGACTTTC.

This clonotype has a count of ten or more. This chain links TRBV30 with TRBJ1-6; 7 bases align to TRBD1. V lost 5 bases and J lost 7; bases outside the gene matches: 5. CDR1 is GTSNPN and CDR2 is SVGIG in the germline V gene (reference sequence). The CDR3 is made up of 13 amino acids. DNA of the CDR3: TGTGCCTGGGAAGGACAGGAGAATTCACCCCTCCACTTT. Translating it yields CAWEGQENSPLHF.

This clonotype has at least ten counts. The J gene is TRBJ2-7, the V gene TRBV27; D unclear. CDR3 length: 14 residues. Germline V lookup: CDR1 MNHEY, CDR2 SMNVEV (reference sequence). Trimming left V 0 bases short and J 0 bases short, with 6 bases between. CDR3 in amino acids: CASSLSSASYEQYF. The CDR3 bases are TGTGCCAGCAGTTTATCTTCAGCCTCCTACGAGCAGTACTTC.

On this clonotype itself: This may arise from a read error, as a much more abundant clone is one base away. This CDR3 reads CASRRGAGDSYEQYF. The CDR3, as DNA: TGTGCCAGCAGGAGGGGGGCTGGGGACTCCTACGAGCAGTACTTC. The J gene is TRBJ2-7, the V gene TRBV6-1, with D perhaps matching TRBD1 or TRBD2 (6 bases each). The CDR3 runs to 15 residues. Germline CDR1 MNHNS, CDR2 SASEGT. The V and J ends lost 6 bases and 0 bases respectively, with 15 bases between them.

In its sample, this clonotype was seen many times. The chain combines TRBV28 with TRBJ2-7, with TRBD1 matching 12 bases. Germline assignment: CDR1 MDHEN and CDR2 SYDVKM. The CDR3 runs to 14 residues. J lost 9 bases, V lost 6 bases, and 9 bases had no gene match. The CDR3 loop is CASSKSGTGGVQYF. The CDR3 DNA reads as TGTGCCAGCAGCAAATCCGGGACAGGGGGCGTGCAGTACTTC. The variable domain in full, completed from reference TRBV28 and TRBJ2-7, reads DVKVTQSSRYLVKRTGEKVFLECVQDMDHENMFWYRQDPGLGLRLIYFSYDVKMKEKGDIPEGYSVSREKKERFSLILESASTNQTSMYLCASSKSGTGGVQYFGPGTRLTVT.

This clonotype was counted a few times. This chain connects TRBV15 to TRBJ2-3; D is possibly TRBD1 (6 bases). Per germline, CDR1 LNHNV and CDR2 YYDKDF (reference sequence). V shed 2 bases and J shed 5 bases, with 26 bases lying between them. The CDR3 is 19 amino acids. CDR3 region: CATSRQKTQTGTAQDTQYF. The CDR3 DNA is TGTGCCACCAGCAGACAAAAGACCCAGACAGGAACTGCACAAGATACGCAGTATTTT.

This clonotype was counted at least ten times. The chain carries TRBV3-2 and TRBJ1-4; the table calls TRBD1, which could not be checked here. TRBV3-2 is a recognized pseudogene. This CDR3 region has 15 residues. For the CDR3, the DNA is TGTGCCAGCAGCCAAGATGGGACAGAAGATGAAAAACTGTTTTTT. Translating it yields CASSQDGTEDEKLFF.

The chain joins TRBV4-2 to TRBJ2-7; 8 bases line up with TRBD1. Looked up from germline, CDR1 is LGHNA and CDR2 is YNFKEQ. V lost 4 bases to trimming and J lost 5 bases; unmatched junction nucleotides: 10. The CDR3 runs 15 residues. The CDR3 DNA reads as TGTGCCAGCAGCCCGGGCCCAGGGGGCACGGACGAGCAGTACTTC. The encoded protein is CASSPGPGGTDEQYF.

A few counts support this clonotype. The V gene is TRBV19, the J gene TRBJ2-1, with a weak D call TRBD2 (6 bases). This CDR3 spans 19 amino acids. The germline V gene encodes CDR1 LNHDA and CDR2 SQIVND (reference sequence). Deletions cut 5 bases from V and 0 bases from J, with 23 bases between. As DNA, the CDR3 is TGTGCCAGTAGTTTCAAGTGGGGGACTTCCCCTTTCTCCTACAATGAGCAGTTCTTC. Protein product: CASSFKWGTSPFSYNEQFF.

The chain combines TRBV5-1 with TRBJ2-1; possible D gene TRBD2, 6 bases. This CDR3 is built from 13 residues. The V gene lost 2 bases and the J gene lost 9 bases, with 12 bases spanning the gap. Germline loops: CDR1 SGHRS, CDR2 YFSETQ. This chain's CDR3 is CASSFPGTGEQFF. CDR3 nucleotide sequence: TGCGCCAGCAGCTTCCCCGGGACTGGTGAGCAGTTCTTC.

This chain joins TRBV19 and TRBJ1-1; D unresolved. Germline V gene lookup returns CDR1 LNHDA and CDR2 SQIVND (reference sequence). There are 14 residues in the CDR3. Trimming left V 3 bases short and J 3 bases short, with 11 bases between. The CDR3, as DNA: TGTGCCAGTAGTATCCTCGGGTTATACACTGAAGCTTTCTTT. Amino acid sequence: CASSILGLYTEAFF.

A few counts support this clonotype. CDR3 DNA: TGCAGCGTTGAAGGGTGGACAGGGGATGGGGTTTACAATGAGCAGTTCTTC. It yields the protein CSVEGWTGDGVYNEQFF. The chain links TRBV29-1 to TRBJ2-1, with 9 bases lining up with TRBD1. V trimming: 1 base; J trimming: 4 bases; junction bases outside the gene matches: 11. The CDR3 has 17 residues. Germline loops: CDR1 SQVTM, CDR2 ANQGSEA.

This clonotype was seen many times. V usage is TRBV5-1 and J usage is TRBJ2-1; 7 bases align to TRBD1. The J segment lost 0 bases and the V segment lost 4 bases, leaving 4 bases of the junction unmatched. The CDR3 runs to 15 residues. Looked up from germline, CDR1 is SGHRS and CDR2 is YFSETQ. CDR3 region: CASSRAGGSYNEQFF. Here the CDR3 DNA reads TGCGCCAGCAGCAGGGCAGGGGGCTCCTACAATGAGCAGTTCTTC. Together with reference TRBV5-1 and TRBJ2-1, the CDR3 gives the full variable domain: KAGVTQTPRYLIKTRGQQVTLSCSPISGHRSVSWYQQTPGQGLQFLFEYFSETQRNKGNFPGRFSGRQFSNSRSEMNVSTLELGDSALYLCASSRAGGSYNEQFFGPGTRLTVL.

The rearrangement uses TRBV2 and TRBJ1-2; D not resolved. The CDR3 spans 12 residues. CDR1 is SNHLY, CDR2 FYNNEI, per germline. Trimming left V 3 bases short and J 8 bases short, with 10 bases between. CDR3 residues: CASSDYFLGYTF. In DNA form, the CDR3 reads TGTGCCAGCAGTGACTACTTTCTGGGCTACACCTTC.